This T cell receptor beta chain was sequenced during a study of shared clonotypes between healthy human individuals. Of note for this clone: The antigen is not known.

Overall study results and limits: Limitation of the genetic and exposure-history diversity represented came from the few donors.

The study separated CD4+ cells into CD45RA+ naive and CD45RA-negative memory subsets. CDR1 and CDR2 (germline): SGHRS, YFSETQ. The ends were cut back, 1 base at V and 6 bases at J, with 14 bases in the middle. The CDR3 sequence is 14 residues long. Using immunoSEQ multiplex PCR, the repertoire was profiled, and TCRdb retains in-frame clones only, with some absent. Of 2 million to 3 million clones listed, roughly 93% are singletons. This TCR derives from a young man in good health. Some clones in this sample may be carry-over from other donors' samples. The chain employs TRBV5-1 and TRBJ2-7; D is perhaps TRBD1 (6 bases). The sequenced sample was naive CD4+ T cells from PBMCs. Subset: CD45RA+ positively selected. The CDR3 here is CASSLFGTGSEQYF. The CDR3, as DNA: TGCGCCAGCAGCTTGTTTGGTACAGGGTCCGAGCAGTACTTC. Drawing the rest from reference TRBV5-1 and TRBJ2-7, the complete variable domain is KAGVTQTPRYLIKTRGQQVTLSCSPISGHRSVSWYQQTPGQGLQFLFEYFSETQRNKGNFPGRFSGRQFSNSRSEMNVSTLELGDSALYLCASSLFGTGSEQYFGPGTRLTVT.